One sample yielded the 12 T cell receptor beta chains listed below, sequenced in a study of T-cell reconstitution after alpha-beta-depleted transplantation in children. A library of TCRbeta sequences, prepared with unique molecular identifiers, was generated. TCRdb independently ran MiXCR on the PCR reads; one entry per CDR3 protein. The table has about 210,000 distinct CDR3 sequences, over 15% seen once. The sequenced sample was PBMCs, mostly from graft donor cells, obtained 360 days after TCRalphabeta/CD19-depleted stem cell transplant. Receptors originate from a male patient between 2 and 10 years old who had a stem cell transplant for acute lymphoblastic leukemia, so the T cells may come from the graft donor.

The chain combines TRBV12-3 or TRBV12-4 with TRBJ1-1, with TRBD1 as a possible D gene (6 bases). This CDR3 is 12 amino acids long. V was trimmed by 7 bases and J by 3 bases, leaving 9 bases between them. The CDR3 loop reads CASNGQHTEAFF. For the CDR3, the DNA is TGTGCCAGCAACGGACAGCACACTGAAGCTTTCTTT.

The V call is TRBV3-1, the J call TRBJ2-2, with D possibly being TRBD1 (6 bases). V was clipped by 4 bases and J by 6 bases, with 9 bases between them. CDR3 length equals 13 residues. Germline V gene sequence: CDR1 LGHDT, CDR2 YNNKEL (reference sequence). CDR3 sequence reads: CASSPHRAGELFF. The CDR3 region has the DNA TGTGCCAGCAGCCCTCACAGGGCCGGGGAGCTGTTTTTT.

A word on this clonotype: Germline and junction disagree at one end, which may indicate a read error. The chain recombines TRBV5-1 with TRBJ1-4, with D possibly being TRBD1 (6 bases). The CDR3 consists of 17 residues. CDR1 is SGHRS, CDR2 YFSETQ, per germline. For the CDR3, the DNA is TGCGCCAGCAGCTTGGAGCCGGACAGCCGTCTTGAAGAAACACTGTTTTTT. It encodes CASSLEPDSRLEETLFF.

The chain uses TRBV20-1 and TRBJ2-5; 8 bases fit TRBD2. V lost 6 bases, J lost 5 bases, and 11 bases stayed unmatched. Germline CDR1 and CDR2: DFQATT and SNEGSKA (reference sequence). CDR3 length equals 14 residues. In DNA, the CDR3 is TGCAGTGCCTTATCCGGGACTAGAGAGGAGACCCAGTACTTC. Protein product: CSALSGTREETQYF.

This clonotype was recorded many times. The chain recombines TRBV7-6 with TRBJ2-7; D possibly corresponds to TRBD1 (5 bases). Germline CDR1 reads SGHVS; CDR2 reads FNYEAQ. Trimming left V 2 bases short and J 5 bases short, with 13 bases between. The CDR3 spans 14 residues. This CDR3 is CASSLRAGIHEQYF. In DNA form, the CDR3 reads TGTGCCAGCAGCTTAAGGGCAGGGATCCACGAGCAGTACTTC.

The J gene is TRBJ2-1, the V gene TRBV2; D remains ambiguous. This CDR3 region has 13 residues. The germline CDR1 and CDR2 sequences are SNHLY and FYNNEI. V lost 3 bases and J 6 bases, leaving 9 bases between the germline ends. CDR3 sequence (DNA): TGTGCCAGCAGTGAGTGGAGTACCAATGAGCAGTTCTTC. The encoded protein is CASSEWSTNEQFF.

V gene TRBV29-1 combines with J gene TRBJ1-1; D possibly corresponds to TRBD1 (6 bases). The CDR3 contains 15 residues. Trimming cost V 4 bases and J 0 bases, with 15 bases left between them. Germline CDR1 is SQVTM and CDR2 is ANQGSEA. CDR3 residues: CSVGDTDEMNTEAFF. The CDR3 nucleotides are TGCAGCGTTGGGGACACGGACGAAATGAACACTGAAGCTTTCTTT.

The gene calls are TRBV2 and TRBJ1-4; D gene uncertain. V was shortened by 0 bases and J by 6 bases, with 14 bases between the two germline ends. Germline values: CDR1 SNHLY, CDR2 FYNNEI. The CDR3 sequence is 16 residues long. The CDR3 loop is CASSEALGGVDEKLFF. The CDR3 DNA follows: TGTGCCAGCAGTGAAGCGCTTGGTGGGGTGGATGAAAAACTGTTTTTT.

CDR3 region: CASSAWDRGTAEAFF. The CDR3 region has the DNA TGTGCCAGCAGCGCCTGGGACAGGGGGACCGCTGAAGCTTTCTTT. The rearrangement links TRBV7-7 to TRBJ1-1; 11 positions match TRBD1. Germline V gives CDR1 SSHAT, CDR2 FNYEAQ (reference sequence). CDR3 size: 15 residues. Trimming removed 5 bases from V and 6 bases from J; junction bases left unmatched: 8.

The chain employs TRBV12-3 or TRBV12-4 and TRBJ1-5, with 9 bases identical to TRBD1. The trim removed 4 bases at V and 7 bases at J, leaving 14 bases unmatched. The CDR3 contains 17 residues. The CDR3 reads CASSSPGGQGPNQPQHF. The CDR3 bases are TGTGCCAGCAGTTCCCCCGGGGGACAGGGACCCAACCAGCCCCAGCATTTT.

The V call is TRBV19, the J call TRBJ2-1, with D perhaps TRBD1 or TRBD2 (6 bases each). Trimming removed 4 bases at V and 10 bases at J, with 23 bases between. The CDR3 is 16 residues long. Germline values: CDR1 LNHDA, CDR2 SQIVND (reference sequence). The CDR3 protein is CASSRGATGLGGEQFF. The CDR3 nucleotides are TGTGCCAGTAGTAGAGGGGCGACGGGTCTAGGGGGGGAGCAGTTCTTC.

The genes are TRBV12-3 or TRBV12-4 and TRBJ2-3; possibly TRBD2 for D (6 bases). V lost 8 bases, J lost 4 bases, and 13 bases lay in between. This CDR3 is built from 13 residues. CDR3 amino acids: CASQEEGPDTQYF. As DNA, the CDR3 is TGTGCCAGCCAAGAGGAGGGACCAGATACGCAGTATTTT.